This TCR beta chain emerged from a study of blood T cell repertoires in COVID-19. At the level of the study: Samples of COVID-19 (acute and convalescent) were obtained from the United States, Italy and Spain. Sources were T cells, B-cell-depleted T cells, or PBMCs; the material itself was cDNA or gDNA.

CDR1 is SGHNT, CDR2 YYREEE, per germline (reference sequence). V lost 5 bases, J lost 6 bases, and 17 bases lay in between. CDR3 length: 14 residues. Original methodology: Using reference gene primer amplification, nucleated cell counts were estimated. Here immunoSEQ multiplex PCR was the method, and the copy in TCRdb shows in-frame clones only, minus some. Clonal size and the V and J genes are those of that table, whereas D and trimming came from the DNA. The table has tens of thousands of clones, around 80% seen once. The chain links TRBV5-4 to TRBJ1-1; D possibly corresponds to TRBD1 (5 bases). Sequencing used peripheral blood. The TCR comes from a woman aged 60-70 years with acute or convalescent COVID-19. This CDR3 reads CASSLSVGGAEAFF. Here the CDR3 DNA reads TGTGCCAGCAGTCTTTCGGTTGGGGGGGCTGAAGCTTTCTTT.